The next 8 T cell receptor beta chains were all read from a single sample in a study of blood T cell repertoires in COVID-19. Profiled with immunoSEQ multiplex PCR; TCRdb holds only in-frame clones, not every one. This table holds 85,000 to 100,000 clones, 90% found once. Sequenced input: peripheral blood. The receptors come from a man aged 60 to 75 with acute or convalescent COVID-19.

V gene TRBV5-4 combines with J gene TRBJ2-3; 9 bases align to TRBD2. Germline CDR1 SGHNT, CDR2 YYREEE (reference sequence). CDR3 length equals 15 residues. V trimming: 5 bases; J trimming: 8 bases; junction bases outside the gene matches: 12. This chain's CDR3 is CASRLNGGGDGTQYF. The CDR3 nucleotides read TGTGCCAGCAGGCTTAACGGCGGGGGGGACGGTACGCAGTATTTT.

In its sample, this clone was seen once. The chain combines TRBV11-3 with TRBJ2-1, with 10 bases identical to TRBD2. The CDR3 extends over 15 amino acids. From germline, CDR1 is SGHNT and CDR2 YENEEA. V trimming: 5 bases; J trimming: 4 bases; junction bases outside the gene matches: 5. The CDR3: CASSLTSGAYNEQFF. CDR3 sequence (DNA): TGTGCCAGCAGCCTCACTAGCGGGGCTTACAATGAGCAGTTCTTC.

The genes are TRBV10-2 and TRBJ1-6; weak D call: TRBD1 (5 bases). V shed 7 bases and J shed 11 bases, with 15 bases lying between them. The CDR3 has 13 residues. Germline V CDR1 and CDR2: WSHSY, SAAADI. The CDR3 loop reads CASTLGWGTPLHF. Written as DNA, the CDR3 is TGCGCCAGCACCCTAGGGTGGGGCACACCCCTCCACTTT.

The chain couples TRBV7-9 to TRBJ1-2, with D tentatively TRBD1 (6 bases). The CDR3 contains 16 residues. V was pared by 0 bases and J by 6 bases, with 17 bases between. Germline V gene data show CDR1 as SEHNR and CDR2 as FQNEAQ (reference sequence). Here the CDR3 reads CASSLAGGRRKDGYTF. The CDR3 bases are TGTGCCAGCAGCTTAGCGGGGGGGCGCCGGAAAGATGGCTACACCTTC.

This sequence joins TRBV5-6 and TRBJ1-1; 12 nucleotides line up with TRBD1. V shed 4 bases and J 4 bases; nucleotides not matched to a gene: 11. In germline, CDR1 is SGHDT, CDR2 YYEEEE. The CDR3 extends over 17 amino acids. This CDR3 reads CASSPLGQGARSTEAFF. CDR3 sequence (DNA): TGTGCCAGCAGCCCCCTGGGACAGGGGGCGCGTAGCACTGAAGCTTTCTTT. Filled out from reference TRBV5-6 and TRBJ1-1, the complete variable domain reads DAGVTQSPTHLIKTRGQQVTLRCSPKSGHDTVSWYQQALGQGPQFIFQYYEEEERQRGNFPDRFSGHQFPNYSSELNVNALLLGDSALYLCASSPLGQGARSTEAFFGQGTRLTVV.

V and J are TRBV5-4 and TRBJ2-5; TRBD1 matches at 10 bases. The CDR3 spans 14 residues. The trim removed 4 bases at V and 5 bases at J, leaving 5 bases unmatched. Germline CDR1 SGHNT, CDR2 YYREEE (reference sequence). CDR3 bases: TGTGCCAGCAGCCCGACAGGGGGCCGGGAGACCCAGTACTTC. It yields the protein CASSPTGGRETQYF.

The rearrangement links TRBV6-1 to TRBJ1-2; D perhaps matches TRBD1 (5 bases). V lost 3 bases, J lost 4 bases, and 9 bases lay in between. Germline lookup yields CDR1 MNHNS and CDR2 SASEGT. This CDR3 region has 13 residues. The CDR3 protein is CASSDTGGYGYTF. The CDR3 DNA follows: TGTGCCAGCAGTGACACCGGGGGCTATGGCTACACCTTC.

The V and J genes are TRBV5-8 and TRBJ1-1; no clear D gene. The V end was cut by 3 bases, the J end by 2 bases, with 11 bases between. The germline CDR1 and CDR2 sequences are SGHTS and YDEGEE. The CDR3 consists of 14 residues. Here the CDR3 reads CASSYQTFNTEAFF. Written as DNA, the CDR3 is TGTGCCAGCAGCTATCAGACATTTAACACTGAAGCTTTCTTT.